This T cell receptor beta chain derives from a study of T cells after yellow fever vaccination. TCRdb itself ran the 5' RACE reads through MiXCR, one entry per CDR3 protein. There are about 96,000 distinct CDR3 sequences in the sample; over 8% occur only once, and 16% lies in the top ten. This clonotype turned up a few times. The CDR3 consists of 16 residues. Germline lookup yields CDR1 SGHNT and CDR2 YENEEA. Trimming took 3 bases from V and 3 from J, leaving 18 bases between them. The study's findings and limits: Contamination by abundant bulk-population clonotypes could be present in FACS-sorted repertoires. In post-booster samples, most primary-vaccination clones reappeared (approximately 96% CD4, over 70% CD8). Only a minor proportion of clonotypes was detected across both CD4 and CD8 compartments.

This chain connects TRBV11-3 to TRBJ2-7; D remains unclear. The sample was CD8+ T cells not binding an NS4B(214-222) dextramer, sorted from PBMCs, taken around 16 days after the first yellow fever vaccination. This TCR came from a man aged 18 to 30 who received the YFV17D yellow fever vaccine. In DNA, the CDR3 is TGTGCCAGCAGCTTCGGTTTCGTTGGCCTTCTCTACGAGCAGTACGTC. It encodes CASSFGFVGLLYEQYV.